Sequencing of this T cell receptor (beta chain) was carried out in a study of blood T cell repertoires in COVID-19. Repertoires were generated with immunoSEQ multiplex PCR, while TCRdb's copy carries only in-frame clones and drops some. The sample consists of roughly 140,000 clones, around 80% of them appearing once. Sequencing used peripheral blood. The clonotype originates from a man in his sixties with active or convalescent COVID-19.

The CDR3 DNA sequence: TGCAGCGTTGGGGACAGGGACTATGGCTACACCTTC. Encoded protein: CSVGDRDYGYTF. V usage is TRBV29-1 and J usage is TRBJ1-2; 9 bases fit TRBD1. Germline values: CDR1 SQVTM, CDR2 ANQGSEA. Trimming removed 4 bases from V and 3 bases from J; junction bases left unmatched: 0. The CDR3 sequence is 12 residues long.